This T cell receptor beta chain was sequenced in a study of beta chain features in type 1 diabetes. TCRB transcripts that were expressed got sequenced, as all of the isolated RNA had been reverse transcribed. Sequenced by immunoSEQ multiplex PCR; TCRdb stores in-frame clones only, minus some. The table has a few hundred thousand clones, around an eighth seen once. Germline lookup yields CDR1 SGHTA and CDR2 FQGNSA. Trimming took off 1 base at V and 2 bases at J, with 7 bases between the two ends. The CDR3 is 14 amino acids. A word on this clone: The antigen remains unidentified.

Study results and caveats: Type 1 diabetes patients had TCRB CDR3s that were shorter (moderately but significantly so) in all four CD4+ subsets.

The gene calls are TRBV7-2 and TRBJ2-3; no reliable D call. The source material was naive CD4+ T cells from blood. The source is a man aged 25 to 40 with type 1 diabetes. The CDR3 bases are TGTGCCAGCAGCTTAGTCACTCTCACAGATACGCAGTATTTT. It is translated as CASSLVTLTDTQYF.